A selection of T cell receptor beta chains follows, all from one sample in a study of OX40 agonist ivuxolimab in advanced cancers. Some clones are missing from TCRdb's copy, which holds only in-frame ones; the method was immunoSEQ multiplex PCR. Among tens of thousands of clones listed, 85% to 90% were seen once. Source: CD4+ or CD8+ T cells sorted from blood, taken in a trial of the OX40 agonist ivuxolimab. Source of these receptors: an adult with an advanced solid tumor such as melanoma, head and neck, liver or kidney cancer. Both conserved end residues are part of each CDR3. The D gene is left open where the match is weak. The size field is filled for only some rows; it gives once, few, many or a size class.

V gene	clone size	D gene	J gene	CDR3 protein	CDR3 DNA
TRBV5-1	NA	NA	TRBJ2-3	CASSATSPDTQYF	TGCGCCAGCAGCGCCACCTCCCCCGATACGCAGTATTTT
TRBV27	NA	TRBD1	TRBJ1-5	CASSLWEGAQPQHF	TGTGCCAGCAGTTTATGGGAGGGGGCGCAGCCCCAGCATTTT
TRBV18	NA	TRBD2	TRBJ2-3	CASSPGTTRKDTQYF	TGTGCCAGCTCACCGGGGACTACCCGCAAAGATACGCAGTATTTT
TRBV5-4	few	NA	TRBJ1-2	CASSLEDGYTF	TGTGCCAGCAGCTTGGAAGATGGCTACACCTTC
TRBV29-1	NA	NA	TRBJ2-7	CSVKTGNSYEQYF	TGCAGCGTTAAGACTGGGAACTCCTACGAGCAGTACTTC
TRBV27	NA	NA	TRBJ2-3	CASSFVAGTDTQYF	TGTGCCAGCAGTTTTGTAGCGGGCACAGATACGCAGTATTTT
TRBV4-3	NA	TRBD2	TRBJ2-2	CASSQYGGYTGELFF	TGCGCCAGCAGCCAATACGGGGGGTACACCGGGGAGCTGTTTTTT
TRBV27	few	NA	TRBJ2-7	CASGGVGYEQYF	TGTGCCTCAGGGGGGGTGGGGTACGAGCAGTACTTC
TRBV2	NA	NA	TRBJ2-2	CASSDLETDNTGELFF	TGTGCCAGCAGTGACTTGGAGACAGATAACACCGGGGAGCTGTTTTTT
TRBV6-5	NA	NA	TRBJ1-1	CASSAMTAYTEAFF	TGTGCCAGCAGTGCTATGACAGCCTACACTGAAGCTTTCTTT
TRBV19	NA	NA	TRBJ1-6	CASSIGTGSPLHF	TGTGCCAGTAGTATCGGCACAGGGTCACCCCTCCACTTT
TRBV7-8	once	NA	TRBJ1-5	CASSLRPGHGVRTQHF	TGTGCCAGCAGCCTACGTCCGGGACACGGGGTTAGAACCCAGCATTTT
TRBV2	NA	NA	TRBJ1-4	CASSEGLGGANEKLFF	TGTGCCAGCAGTGAAGGCCTAGGAGGAGCTAATGAAAAACTGTTTTTT
TRBV19	NA	TRBD1	TRBJ1-6	CASSIDRGNSPLHF	TGTGCCAGTAGTATAGACAGGGGGAATTCACCCCTCCACTTT
TRBV4-3	NA	NA	TRBJ1-1	CASSQVKNTEAFF	TGCGCCAGCAGCCAAGTCAAGAACACTGAAGCTTTCTTT
TRBV5-1	NA	NA	TRBJ2-1	CASSSEVDGNEQFF	TGCGCCAGCAGTTCGGAAGTGGACGGCAATGAGCAGTTCTTC
TRBV11-3	NA	NA	TRBJ2-1	CASSLRHIRGNEQFF	TGTGCCAGCAGTCTACGGCACATCCGAGGCAATGAGCAGTTCTTC
TRBV5-6	NA	TRBD2	TRBJ2-5	CASSFGLAGEETQYF	TGTGCCAGCAGCTTCGGACTAGCGGGGGAAGAGACCCAGTACTTC
TRBV28	NA	NA	TRBJ2-7	CASSFRGLSSYEQYF	TGTGCCAGCAGTTTCAGGGGACTTAGCTCCTACGAGCAGTACTTC
TRBV10-3	NA	NA	TRBJ1-1	CAISDIQSRSGTEAFF	TGTGCCATCAGTGATATCCAGAGTCGGTCGGGCACTGAAGCTTTCTTT
TRBV4-3	NA	TRBD1	TRBJ1-1	CASSPGQGAKPNTEAFF	TGCGCCAGCAGCCCGGGACAGGGGGCAAAGCCTAACACTGAAGCTTTCTTT
TRBV21-1	NA	NA	TRBJ2-3	CASSKPASLSTDTQYF	TGTGCCAGCAGCAAACCCGCTAGCCTCAGCACAGATACGCAGTATTTT
TRBV19	NA	NA	TRBJ2-1	CASSMGEQFF	TGTGCCAGTAGTATGGGAGAGCAGTTCTTC
TRBV11-3	NA	TRBD1	TRBJ2-2	CASSFLPGQAMDGELFF	TGTGCCAGCAGCTTCCTTCCGGGACAGGCCATGGACGGGGAGCTGTTTTTT
TRBV6-6	NA	TRBD2	TRBJ2-7	CASSYPTSGREEQYF	TGTGCCAGCAGTTACCCGACTAGCGGGAGGGAGGAGCAGTACTTC
TRBV13	NA	NA	TRBJ2-1	CASSSNNEQFF	TGTGCCAGCAGCTCCAACAATGAGCAGTTCTTC
TRBV7-9	NA	TRBD1	TRBJ2-1	CASSFGTGHNEQFF	TGTGCCAGCAGCTTCGGGACAGGGCACAATGAGCAGTTCTTC
TRBV9	NA	TRBD2	TRBJ2-1	CASSVEITSGRADEQFF	TGTGCCAGCAGCGTAGAAATAACTAGCGGGAGGGCCGATGAGCAGTTCTTC
TRBV30	few	TRBD1	TRBJ1-1	CALDRGNTEAFF	TGTGCCCTCGACAGGGGGAACACTGAAGCTTTCTTT
TRBV28	NA	TRBD2	TRBJ2-7	CASSLGLAANYEQYF	TGTGCCAGCAGTTTAGGGCTAGCGGCTAACTACGAGCAGTACTTC
TRBV7-6	NA	NA	TRBJ2-2	CASSGPDGNTGELFF	TGTGCCAGCAGCGGCCCGGACGGGAACACCGGGGAGCTGTTTTTT
TRBV7-9	NA	NA	TRBJ2-5	CASRPPGAETQYF	TGTGCCAGCAGGCCCCCCGGGGCAGAGACCCAGTACTTC
TRBV27	once	TRBD1	TRBJ1-1	CASSSRDRPHGEAFF	TGTGCCAGCAGTTCCCGGGACAGGCCCCACGGTGAAGCTTTCTTT
TRBV29-1	NA	TRBD2	TRBJ2-7	CSVGWVAGGRAYEQYF	TGCAGCGTTGGATGGGTAGCGGGGGGGCGAGCCTACGAGCAGTACTTC
TRBV7-9	NA	NA	TRBJ2-2	CASSSRTGELFF	TGTGCCAGCAGCTCACGGACCGGGGAGCTGTTTTTT
TRBV19	NA	TRBD2	TRBJ2-2	CASSITGLAEINTGELFF	TGTGCCAGTAGTATAACGGGACTAGCGGAGATAAACACCGGGGAGCTGTTTTTT
TRBV13	NA	TRBD1	TRBJ2-1	CASSLAGQGSHEQFF	TGTGCCAGCAGCTTAGCGGGACAGGGGTCCCATGAGCAGTTCTTC
TRBV7-9	NA	NA	TRBJ2-3	CASSLTLRGTDTQYF	TGTGCCAGCAGCTTAACTCTTCGGGGCACAGATACGCAGTATTTT
TRBV7-9	once	TRBD1	TRBJ2-7	CASSTSTDRGNSYEQYF	TGTGCCAGCAGCACGAGTACAGACAGGGGGAACTCCTACGAGCAGTACTTC
TRBV21-1	NA	NA	TRBJ2-7	CASSRPGGRGIDEQYF	TGTGCCAGCAGCAGGCCGGGTGGCAGAGGAATCGACGAGCAGTACTTC
TRBV7-9	NA	NA	TRBJ2-4	CASIRLGWAKNIQYF	TGTGCCAGCATTCGCTTGGGGTGGGCCAAAAACATTCAGTACTTC
TRBV7-9	once	NA	TRBJ2-2	CASSLPGQSTGELFF	TGTGCCAGCAGCTTACCAGGGCAATCCACCGGGGAGCTGTTTTTT
TRBV7-6	NA	TRBD1	TRBJ2-5	CASSLSGQGRETQYF	TGTGCCAGCAGCCTATCGGGACAGGGGAGGGAGACCCAGTACTTC
TRBV19	NA	TRBD2	TRBJ2-7	CASTTSGSAYEQYF	TGTGCCAGTACCACTAGCGGGAGCGCCTACGAGCAGTACTTC
TRBV19	NA	NA	TRBJ1-1	CAAKVRGSTEAFF	TGTGCCGCAAAAGTGAGGGGGTCCACTGAAGCTTTCTTT
TRBV15	NA	NA	TRBJ2-3	CATSSRDKYTDTQYF	TGTGCCACCAGCTCGCGGGACAAGTACACAGATACGCAGTATTTT
TRBV6-5	NA	NA	TRBJ1-5	CASSQAGNQPQHF	TGTGCCAGCAGCCAGGCCGGCAATCAGCCCCAGCATTTT
TRBV2	NA	NA	TRBJ2-1	CASSSRDGNEQFF	TGTGCCAGCAGCTCCAGGGACGGCAATGAGCAGTTCTTC
TRBV27	NA	TRBD2	TRBJ2-3	CASSFQLAWTDTQYF	TGTGCCAGCAGTTTCCAACTAGCGTGGACAGATACGCAGTATTTT
TRBV7-8	NA	NA	TRBJ1-5	CASSPTGANQPQHF	TGTGCCAGCAGCCCGACTGGGGCTAATCAGCCCCAGCATTTT
TRBV5-5	NA	TRBD2	TRBJ2-3	CASETSGVTDTQYF	TGTGCCAGTGAAACTAGCGGGGTCACAGATACGCAGTATTTT
TRBV28	once	NA	TRBJ2-5	CASSSIPSGSYQETQYF	TGTGCCAGCAGTTCCATTCCGTCTGGCAGCTACCAAGAGACCCAGTACTTC
TRBV2	NA	TRBD2	TRBJ2-7	CASSDPGLAREQYF	TGTGCCAGCAGTGACCCGGGACTAGCAAGAGAGCAGTACTTC
TRBV19	NA	NA	TRBJ1-1	CASSNPGDEAFF	TGTGCCAGTAGTAACCCTGGGGATGAAGCTTTCTTT
TRBV5-4	NA	NA	TRBJ1-4	CASSLSGDEKLFF	TGTGCCAGCAGCTTATCGGGGGACGAAAAACTGTTTTTT
TRBV2	once	NA	TRBJ2-2	CASRSGAGGELFF	TGTGCCAGCAGGTCCGGAGCCGGCGGGGAGCTGTTTTTT
TRBV4-2	NA	TRBD2	TRBJ2-1	CASSQAYRVSGANEQFF	TGTGCCAGCAGCCAGGCCTATAGGGTGAGCGGGGCGAATGAGCAGTTCTTC
TRBV4-3	once	NA	TRBJ2-1	CASSQDPGMSYNEQFF	TGCGCCAGCAGCCAAGATCCGGGGATGTCCTACAATGAGCAGTTCTTC
TRBV28	NA	TRBD1	TRBJ2-1	CASRPRDRGAKFF	TGTGCCAGCAGACCTAGGGACAGGGGAGCGAAGTTCTTC
TRBV29-1	NA	NA	TRBJ2-1	CSVEGVSYNEQFF	TGCAGCGTTGAAGGGGTATCCTACAATGAGCAGTTCTTC